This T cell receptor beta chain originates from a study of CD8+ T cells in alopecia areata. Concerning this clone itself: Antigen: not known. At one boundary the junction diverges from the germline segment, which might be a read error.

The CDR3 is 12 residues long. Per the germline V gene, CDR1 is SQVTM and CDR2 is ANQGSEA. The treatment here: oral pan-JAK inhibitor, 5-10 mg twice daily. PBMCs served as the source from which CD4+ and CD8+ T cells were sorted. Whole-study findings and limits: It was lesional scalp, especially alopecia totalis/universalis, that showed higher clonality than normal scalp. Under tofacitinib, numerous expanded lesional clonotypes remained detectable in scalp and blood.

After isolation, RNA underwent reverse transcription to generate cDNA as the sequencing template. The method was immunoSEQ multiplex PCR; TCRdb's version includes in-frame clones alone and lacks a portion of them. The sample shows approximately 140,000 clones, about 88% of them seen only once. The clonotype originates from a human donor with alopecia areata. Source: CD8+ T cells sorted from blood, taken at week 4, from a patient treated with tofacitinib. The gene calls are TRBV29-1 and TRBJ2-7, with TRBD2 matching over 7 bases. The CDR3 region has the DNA TGCAACGTTGCGGGGGTGTACTACGAGCAGTACTTC. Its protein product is CNVAGVYYEQYF.